The entry that follows covers one T cell receptor beta chain sequence. Its antigen remains unidentified. No base-level quality is on record; no much larger clone is a single base apart. TCR cDNA was made using 5'RACE template switching, a step that added a universal primer site and unique molecular identifiers. Priming for cDNA synthesis came from both the TCR alpha and TCR beta constant segments. Library amplification involved two PCR steps, and the second step added sample barcodes and sequencing adapters. Sequencing of the libraries was done on either Illumina HiSeq 2500 (2x100 bp) or NovaSeq (2x150 bp). Per the source publication's procedure: MIGEC handled demultiplexing of reads and collapsing into UMI consensus sequences, while MiXCR performed V(D)J alignment. Using edgeR on replicate PBMC samples, clonotypes were called vaccine-responding if FDR was below 0.01 and the log2 fold change was above 5 up to day 15. Each bulk clonotype received a CD4 or CD8 identity based on whether the sequenced CD4 or CD8 repertoire contained that clonotype at higher abundance. TCRdb took the public reads, trimmed them with fastp at Q25, ran MiXCR for clone calling and kept in-frame beta chains. Each CDR3 protein gets just one entry, which takes the most common genes and DNA from the rows behind it. Clone size and V and J calls follow TCRdb, not the original study. The sample data list 300,000 to 450,000 distinct CDR3 sequences, and roughly 7.5% of these were observed just once. 15% to 20% of the sample lies in the top ten.

A distance of 18 bases separates the germline ends of V and J, which lose 7 bases and 6 bases respectively. Per the germline V gene (reference sequence), MNHEY is the CDR1 and SMNVEV is the CDR2. Spanning cysteine to phenylalanine, the CDR3 consists of 15 amino acids. Just the 45-base CDR3 DNA is kept, in frame starting at base 1. This specimen comes from a study of T cells after yellow fever vaccination (dated by TCRdb to 2018 to 2020). Some background on the complete study: Libraries from fractions with low cell numbers were prepared with the SMART-Seq v4 Ultra Low Input RNA kit. Bulk PBMC replicates and cell subsets were isolated from blood drawn at multiple timepoints before and after both primary and secondary immunization. Two healthy male donors made up the cohort, one aged 18 to 29 years and the other aged 30 to 40 years. To follow T-cell clones before and after both primary and booster YFV17D yellow fever vaccination, bulk TCR alpha and beta repertoires underwent longitudinal sequencing.

Paper-wide results and their limitations: The secondary T-cell response was found to be weaker but faster than the primary response, with a peak reached on day 5 rather than on day 15. Computational filtering was required because FACS-sorted repertoires could contain abundant contaminating clonotypes from the bulk population. A small fraction of clonotypes showed up in both the CD4 and CD8 compartments, probably as a result of convergent recombination. Most clones expanded after primary vaccination were re-detected after the booster (almost 97% of CD4 and around 88% of CD8), suggesting broad memory maintenance. Only a couple of donors were included in the study, so the extent to which the findings can be generalized is limited.

Read against the paper, the sample's treatment or condition label means: live attenuated yellow fever vaccine strain. At each blood-draw timepoint, two biological replicates of bulk PBMCs were obtained. A standard Ficoll-Paque protocol was used to isolate PBMCs from peripheral blood. RNA was extracted with TriZol from bulk PBMCs, CD4 and CD8 fractions, and dextramer-positive and dextramer-negative fractions. The sequence was obtained from a young man who received the YFV17D yellow fever vaccine. Source: PBMCs, taken about 41 days after the first yellow fever vaccination. The rearranged chain carries TRBV27 and TRBJ1-4; the D gene is perhaps TRBD1, from 6 matching bases. The nucleotide sequence is TGTGCCAGCACTAACCTCGGGACACCCCATGAAAAACTGTTTTTT. Translation gives CASTNLGTPHEKLFF.